Given below is one T cell receptor beta chain in context. This sample was included in a study of blood T cell repertoires in COVID-19. Study at large: The United States, Italy and Spain supplied acute and convalescent COVID-19 samples.

Clinical histories supplied by participants themselves formed the basis of cohort assignment. Original data processing: Counts of nucleated cells, estimated from reference gene primer amplification, were obtained. TCRdb keeps only in-frame clones here, not all; method: immunoSEQ multiplex PCR. Clone size and V and J calls were adopted from that table, with D and trimming inferred from the DNA. The sample holds about 230,000 clones; around nine tenths are singletons and the top ten take 3.5% to 4%. V lost 8 bases and J 1 base, leaving 18 bases between the germline ends. Germline values: CDR1 GTSNPN, CDR2 SVGIG (reference sequence). CDR3 size: 16 residues.

The V gene is TRBV30, the J gene TRBJ1-6; a weak D match, TRBD1 (5 bases). The receptor was derived from a woman in her twenties or thirties with acute COVID-19. What was sequenced was PBMCs or T cells enriched from blood (not recorded which). CDR3 coding DNA: TGTGCCATAACCACGGGGGGAAGGTCCTATAATTCACCCCTCCACTTT. Translating it yields CAITTGGRSYNSPLHF.